The TCR beta chain described here comes from a study of cytomegalovirus exposure and HLA in healthy donors. The J segment lost 11 bases and the V segment lost 0 bases, leaving 3 bases of the junction unmatched. Germline V gene data show CDR1 as LGHNA and CDR2 as YSLEER. This CDR3 comprises 13 residues. Primers for the PCR totalled 60 Vbeta and 13 Jbeta. Measured with immunoSEQ multiplex PCR; TCRdb has only the in-frame clones, and not every one. The sample records approximately 110,000 clones, 75% being singletons. This clonotype was sampled from a man aged 35 to 55 in good health and CMV-seronegative. The V call is TRBV4-3, the J call TRBJ2-5, with 10 nucleotides matching TRBD2. The specimen was PBMCs. The chain's CDR3 is CASSQDLAGDQYF. The CDR3 region has the DNA TGCGCCAGCAGCCAAGATCTAGCGGGGGATCAGTACTTC.